The rows below give T cell receptor beta chains drawn from one sample of a study of T cells after yellow fever vaccination. TCRdb reprocessed the 5' RACE reads with MiXCR, giving one entry per CDR3 protein. The sample lists about 580,000 distinct CDR3 sequences, about a sixth occurring once. Sequences were derived from PBMCs, sampled 4 to 6 days after the first yellow fever vaccination. The receptors originated from a man between 18 and 29 years old who received the YFV17D yellow fever vaccine. The CDR3 runs from the conserved cysteine through the conserved F or W. A D gene is named only where the DNA matches it firmly. Size is omitted from some rows. Given values are once, few, many or a class for expanded clones.

v_call	d_call	clone_size	j_call	cdr3_aa	cdr3_nt
TRBV5-1	NA	NA	TRBJ1-3	CASSQETSGNTIYF	TGCGCCAGCAGCCAAGAGACCTCTGGAAACACCATATATTTT
TRBV4-3	TRBD1	NA	TRBJ2-5	CASGQGGSQETQYF	TGCGCCAGTGGACAGGGAGGCTCCCAAGAGACCCAGTACTTC
TRBV11-3	TRBD1	few	TRBJ2-3	CASSPGQGAVGTQYF	TGTGCCAGCAGCCCGGGACAGGGGGCCGTAGGTACGCAGTATTTT
TRBV12-3/TRBV12-4	NA	few	TRBJ1-2	CASREFYGYTF	TGTGCCAGCAGGGAATTCTATGGCTACACCTTC
TRBV5-6	NA	few	TRBJ1-1	CASSLLLNTEAFF	TGTGCCAGCAGCTTGTTACTGAACACTGAAGCTTTCTTT
TRBV18	NA	NA	TRBJ2-2	CASSPLLGSTGELFF	TGTGCCAGCTCACCACTCCTCGGTTCCACCGGGGAGCTGTTTTTT
TRBV6-5	NA	NA	TRBJ2-1	CASRRSGVYNEQFF	TGTGCCAGCAGGAGGAGCGGCGTATACAATGAGCAGTTCTTC
TRBV27	NA	many	TRBJ2-5	CASRREETQYF	TGTGCCAGCAGGCGGGAAGAGACCCAGTACTTC
TRBV7-9	NA	NA	TRBJ2-7	CASSHTYEQYF	TGTGCCAGCAGCCACACCTACGAGCAGTACTTC
TRBV7-9	NA	NA	TRBJ2-4	CASSLTSGKNIQYF	TGTGCCAGCAGCTTAACAAGTGGTAAAAACATTCAGTACTTC
TRBV6-5	NA	few	TRBJ2-7	CASTLRSEQYF	TGTGCCAGCACTCTCAGGAGCGAGCAGTACTTC
TRBV5-4	TRBD2	few	TRBJ2-3	CASSRRLAGGPTDTQYF	TGTGCCAGCAGCCGAAGACTAGCGGGGGGGCCCACAGATACGCAGTATTTT
TRBV7-9	NA	NA	TRBJ1-1	CASSLASRGAMNTEAFF	TGTGCCAGCAGCTTAGCTTCCCGGGGGGCAATGAACACTGAAGCTTTCTTT
TRBV4-2	NA	NA	TRBJ1-4	CASSEGGHATNEKLFF	TGTGCCAGCAGTGAGGGTGGACATGCAACTAATGAAAAACTGTTTTTT
TRBV20-1	TRBD2	NA	TRBJ2-1	CRKRDTLPGLAGGSYNEQFF	TGCAGGAAACGGGACACCTTACCGGGACTAGCGGGGGGTTCCTACAATGAGCAGTTCTTC
TRBV27	NA	few	TRBJ1-1	CASSRRTDYSNTEAFF	TGTGCCAGCAGTCGAAGGACGGACTACTCGAACACTGAAGCTTTCTTT
TRBV12-5	TRBD1	NA	TRBJ1-5	CASGLGSQGVALNQPQHF	TGTGCTAGTGGTTTGGGGTCACAGGGGGTCGCCCTTAATCAGCCCCAGCATTTT
TRBV6-2/TRBV6-3	TRBD1	NA	TRBJ1-1	CASSYRSTGVYTEAFF	TGTGCCAGCAGTTACCGTTCTACAGGGGTTTACACTGAAGCTTTCTTT
TRBV6-4	NA	many	TRBJ2-3	CASSDRPSSTDTQYF	TGTGCCAGCAGTGACCGGCCATCTAGCACAGATACGCAGTATTTT
TRBV27	NA	NA	TRBJ2-3	CASRQTLFSTDTQYF	TGTGCCAGCCGTCAAACCCTCTTTAGCACAGATACGCAGTATTTT
TRBV7-9	NA	NA	TRBJ1-1	CAIISIKNTEAFF	TGTGCCATCATTTCTATAAAGAACACTGAAGCTTTCTTT
TRBV29-1	NA	many	TRBJ2-1	CSVARGGPYNEQFF	TGCAGCGTCGCTCGCGGGGGCCCTTACAATGAGCAGTTCTTC
TRBV18	NA	few	TRBJ2-6	CASSPTFGAGANVLTF	TGTGCCAGCTCCCCCACATTCGGGGCCGGGGCCAACGTCCTGACTTTC
TRBV4-1	NA	NA	TRBJ2-3	CASSLWGAGTDTQYF	TGCGCCAGCAGCCTCTGGGGGGCCGGCACAGATACGCAGTATTTT
TRBV11-1	TRBD2	NA	TRBJ2-5	CASSLQAGGLALQETQYF	TGTGCCAGCAGCTTACAAGCGGGGGGGCTTGCCCTACAGGAGACCCAGTACTTC
TRBV20-1	NA	NA	TRBJ1-2	CSASLGNGYTF	TGCAGTGCTAGTTTGGGGAATGGCTACACCTTC
TRBV12-3/TRBV12-4	NA	few	TRBJ2-1	CASTRDGYSYNEQFF	TGTGCCAGCACCCGGGACGGCTACTCCTACAATGAGCAGTTCTTC
TRBV6-2/TRBV6-3	TRBD1	few	TRBJ1-5	CASSYIQGANQPQHF	TGTGCCAGCAGTTATATACAGGGGGCGAATCAGCCCCAGCATTTT
TRBV29-1	NA	few	TRBJ1-1	CSVEAPWGGNTEAFF	TGCAGCGTTGAAGCCCCTTGGGGGGGCAACACTGAAGCTTTCTTT
TRBV27	NA	NA	TRBJ1-1	CASSVRVGDPEAFF	TGTGCCAGCAGCGTCCGAGTCGGGGATCCTGAAGCTTTCTTT
TRBV7-9	NA	few	TRBJ1-1	CASSLNRANTEAFF	TGTGCCAGCAGCTTAAACAGGGCGAACACTGAAGCTTTCTTT